The TCR beta chain described here comes from a study of blood T cell repertoires in COVID-19. Whole-study context: Samples taken during acute and convalescent COVID-19 were collected in the United States, Italy and Spain. The cDNA or gDNA used as material had been derived from T cells, B-cell-depleted T cells, or PBMCs.

The V gene end was trimmed by 0 bases and the J gene end by 9 bases; junction bases not matched to a gene: 6. Germline V gives CDR1 SNHLY, CDR2 FYNNEI. The CDR3 is 17 amino acids. As handled by the study authors: Reference gene primers were amplified, and this amplification served to estimate nucleated cell counts. Profiling relied on immunoSEQ multiplex PCR, and the TCRdb table lists in-frame clones only, not all of them. V and J calls and clone size are as listed in that table; D and trimming were resolved from the DNA. The profile shows approximately 210,000 clones, over 65% of them singletons. This clone appeared once.

Material for sequencing was peripheral blood. The receptor's source is a woman in her 70s with active or convalescent COVID-19. The chain carries TRBV2 and TRBJ1-6, with 12 bases fitting TRBD1. The chain's CDR3 is CASSEATPGQGASPLHF. CDR3 sequence (DNA): TGTGCCAGCAGTGAAGCGACCCCGGGACAGGGGGCTTCACCCCTCCACTTT. Filled out from reference TRBV2 and TRBJ1-6, the complete variable domain reads EPEVTQTPSHQVTQMGQEVILRCVPISNHLYFYWYRQILGQKVEFLVSFYNNEISEKSEIFDDQFSVERPDGSNFTLKIRSTKLEDSAMYFCASSEATPGQGASPLHFGNGTRLTVT.